This T cell receptor beta chain was found in a study of cytomegalovirus exposure and HLA in healthy donors. Study-wide context: Roughly 180 million T cells yielded some 100 million unique TCR beta sequences, as an earlier analysis found. Whole-study results and caveats: In a later analysis, TCR association rates varied by HLA locus: DRB1 most, HLA-C fewest. Earlier results showed most TCR beta V segments being productive about 87% or about 30% of the time. CMV serostatus was the only recorded immune exposure for donors.

Remarks on this clone: The antigen is unknown.

The PCR contained 60 Vbeta and 13 Jbeta primers. Clones were read by immunoSEQ multiplex PCR, and TCRdb kept only the in-frame ones, dropping some. The sample table sets out 70,000 or so clones. Germline assignment: CDR1 SGHAT and CDR2 FQDESV (reference sequence). The CDR3 has 15 amino acids. Trimming took off 3 bases at V and 1 base at J, with 12 bases between the two ends. Sequencing was carried out using PBMCs. The chain joins TRBV11-1 to TRBJ2-5, with D perhaps matching TRBD2 (7 bases). This TCR derives from a boy between 10 and 17 years old in good health and CMV-seronegative. This chain's CDR3 is CASSFGGGVQETQYF. DNA for the CDR3: TGTGCCAGCAGCTTCGGCGGGGGCGTCCAAGAGACCCAGTACTTC.